The 10 T cell receptor beta chains below all came from one sample that was sequenced in a study of OX40 agonist ivuxolimab in advanced cancers. Libraries were prepared by immunoSEQ multiplex PCR; TCRdb keeps only in-frame clonotypes and omits some of them. The table has tens of thousands of clones, around nine tenths seen once. Here the sequenced sample was CD4+ or CD8+ T cells sorted from blood, taken in a trial of the OX40 agonist ivuxolimab. Receptors were obtained from an adult with an advanced solid tumor such as melanoma, head and neck, liver or kidney cancer.

The table lists this clone with a count of one. J is TRBJ2-3 and V is TRBV30, with TRBD2 identical over 8 bases. V shed 5 bases and J 0 bases; nucleotides not matched to a gene: 13. The CDR3 length is 17 residues. Germline CDR1 reads GTSNPN; CDR2 reads SVGIG (reference sequence). The CDR3 DNA is TGTGCCTGGGACGGGAGGGGCCACTTGTCTAGCACAGATACGCAGTATTTT. Translated: CAWDGRGHLSSTDTQYF.

The V gene is TRBV5-1, the J gene TRBJ2-5, with 7 positions matching TRBD2. With 4 bases clipped from V and 5 bases from J, the junction kept 20 bases outside the gene matches. The CDR3 is 18 residues long. CDR1 is SGHRS, CDR2 YFSETQ, per germline. The DNA for the CDR3 is TGCGCCAGCAGCCCCCTAGGGAGGGGCGCCCCCATGAGGGAGACCCAGTACTTC. Translating it yields CASSPLGRGAPMRETQYF.

This clone has more than one count but fewer than ten. The V gene is TRBV18, the J gene TRBJ1-2, with no clear D. V lost 3 bases, J lost 4 bases, and 12 bases lay in between. From germline, CDR1 is KGHSH and CDR2 LQKENI. CDR3 length: 14 amino acids. The CDR3 bases are TGTGCCAGCTCACCGACGAGTACAGCCTATGGCTACACCTTC. This gives the protein CASSPTSTAYGYTF.

The J gene is TRBJ2-7, the V gene TRBV19; 10 nucleotides agree with TRBD1. With V trimmed by 6 bases and J by 5 bases, 7 bases remained unmatched. CDR3 length equals 14 residues. Germline-derived CDR1 and CDR2 are LNHDA and SQIVND (reference sequence). CDR3 DNA sequence: TGTGCCAGTAGGAGGGGGACAGGGGAACACGAGCAGTACTTC. Translation: CASRRGTGEHEQYF.

This chain connects TRBV5-4 to TRBJ2-5, with 16 bases lining up with TRBD2. The CDR3 totals 19 residues. The germline V gene has CDR1 SGHNT and CDR2 YYREEE (reference sequence). Germline trimming cut 5 bases from V and 3 bases from J; bases unmatched to any gene: 13. CDR3: CASRNTGTSGRAPEETQYF. CDR3 coding DNA: TGTGCCAGCAGAAACACCGGGACTAGCGGGAGGGCACCCGAAGAGACCCAGTACTTC.

V usage is TRBV23-1 and J usage is TRBJ1-6, with D possibly TRBD1 on 6 matching bases. TRBV23-1 is identified as an open reading frame with a role that is uncertain. The CDR3 runs 18 residues. The V and J ends lost 3 bases and 3 bases respectively, with 18 bases between them. The CDR3 here is CASSHFRGGRGYNSPLHF. CDR3 nucleotide sequence: TGCGCCAGCAGTCATTTTCGGGGGGGCAGGGGCTATAATTCACCCCTCCACTTT.

The chain recombines TRBV5-1 with TRBJ1-2; a possible D gene is TRBD1 (6 bases). The germline gives CDR1 SGHRS, CDR2 YFSETQ. With 2 bases removed from V and 7 bases from J, the gap between germline ends came to 12 bases. The CDR3 runs 13 residues. CDR3 sequence (DNA): TGCGCCAGCAGCTTAACAGGGTCGGGTGGCTACACCTTC. Residues: CASSLTGSGGYTF. The full variable domain, completed using reference TRBV5-1 and TRBJ1-2, is KAGVTQTPRYLIKTRGQQVTLSCSPISGHRSVSWYQQTPGQGLQFLFEYFSETQRNKGNFPGRFSGRQFSNSRSEMNVSTLELGDSALYLCASSLTGSGGYTFGSGTRLTVV.

This chain links TRBV7-2 with TRBJ2-3; TRBD2 aligns across 9 bases. J was trimmed by 8 bases and V by 5 bases; bases with no gene match: 14. Per germline, CDR1 SGHTA and CDR2 FQGNSA. The CDR3 has 16 amino acids. CDR3 nucleotides: TGTGCCAGCAGCCTGTATGCTAGCGGGGTGGGGTCTACGCAGTATTTT. Protein: CASSLYASGVGSTQYF.

The V gene is TRBV6-6, the J gene TRBJ2-7; the match to TRBD1 covers 7 bases. The V and J ends lost 7 bases and 2 bases, in that order; junction bases with no gene match: 8. The germline CDR1 and CDR2 sequences are MNHNY and SVGAGI (reference sequence). This CDR3 has 14 amino acids. The CDR3 loop reads CASNDRVSPYEQYF. DNA of the CDR3: TGTGCCAGCAACGACAGGGTAAGCCCCTACGAGCAGTACTTC.

The J gene is TRBJ1-5, the V gene TRBV4-1, with TRBD1 as a possible D gene (5 bases). The germline V gene encodes CDR1 MGHRA and CDR2 YSYEKL. The CDR3 is 16 amino acids. Trimming cost V 1 base and J 8 bases, with 18 bases left between them. The CDR3 is CASSQGRDPSGEPQHF. The CDR3 DNA reads as TGCGCCAGCAGCCAAGGACGGGACCCATCCGGGGAGCCCCAGCATTTT.